These 21 T cell receptor beta chains came from one sample sequenced in a study of blood T cell repertoires in COVID-19. The table came from immunoSEQ multiplex PCR; TCRdb's copy has only in-frame clones and leaves some out. The repertoire includes 150,000 to 200,000 clones, approximately 82% of them detected once, and about 6.9% sits in the top ten. The sequencing input was peripheral blood. Source of these receptors: a human donor with acute or convalescent COVID-19. The donor label of this sample is uncertain.

The chain links TRBV19 to TRBJ2-7; 8 bases map to TRBD1. Germline V gene lookup returns CDR1 LNHDA and CDR2 SQIVND (reference sequence). The CDR3 runs to 13 residues. V trimming: 4 bases; J trimming: 3 bases; junction bases outside the gene matches: 2. The CDR3 region is CASSRGQGYEQYF. The CDR3 DNA reads TGTGCCAGTAGTAGAGGACAGGGCTACGAGCAGTACTTC.

The V and J genes are TRBV30 and TRBJ2-7; 8 nucleotides line up with TRBD2. Germline V lookup: CDR1 GTSNPN, CDR2 SVGIG (reference sequence). This CDR3 is 14 amino acids long. Trimming at V came to 3 bases and at J to 3 bases, leaving 7 bases not matched to a gene. The CDR3 is CAWRLAGANYEQYF. The CDR3 bases are TGTGCCTGGAGGCTAGCGGGCGCTAACTACGAGCAGTACTTC. Filled out from reference TRBV30 and TRBJ2-7, the complete variable domain reads SQTIHQWPATLVQPVGSPLSLECTVEGTSNPNLYWYRQAAGRGLQLLFYSVGIGQISSEVPQNLSASRPQDRQFILSSKKLLLSDSGFYLCAWRLAGANYEQYFGPGTRLTVT.

This rearrangement joins TRBV3-1 (or the pseudogene TRBV3-2) to TRBJ1-4, with no clear D. Germline assignment: CDR1 LGHDT and CDR2 YNNKEL (reference sequence). CDR3 length: 15 residues. V was clipped by 4 bases and J by 3 bases, with 12 bases between them. This chain's CDR3 is CASSLQPGSNEKLFF. The CDR3 coding sequence is TGTGCCAGCAGCCTCCAGCCGGGGTCTAATGAAAAACTGTTTTTT.

The rearrangement joins TRBV6-5 to TRBJ1-5, with 7 bases identical to TRBD1. The V and J ends lost 6 bases and 0 bases, in that order; junction bases with no gene match: 5. The CDR3 contains 15 residues. Per germline, CDR1 MNHEY and CDR2 SVGAGI. The CDR3 loop reads CASRGQAHSNQPQHF. CDR3 DNA: TGTGCCAGCAGAGGACAGGCCCATAGCAATCAGCCCCAGCATTTT.

The J gene is TRBJ1-1, the V gene TRBV11-2; D not resolved. The CDR3 is made up of 15 amino acids. The ends were cut back, 0 bases at V and 4 bases at J, with 12 bases in the middle. CDR1 SGHAT and CDR2 FQNNGV come from the germline V gene. CDR3 nucleotide sequence: TGTGCCAGCAGCTTAGATCGCGGCGCCGGCACTGAAGCTTTCTTT. It is translated as CASSLDRGAGTEAFF.

J is TRBJ1-5 and V is TRBV6-6; 9 positions agree with TRBD1. Germline V gives CDR1 MNHNY, CDR2 SVGAGI (reference sequence). This CDR3 contains 15 residues. J was trimmed by 1 base and V by 6 bases; bases with no gene match: 4. In nucleotides, the CDR3 is TGTGCCAGCAGACAGGGGGCGTGGAGCAATCAGCCCCAGCATTTT. It translates to CASRQGAWSNQPQHF.

V is TRBV15 and J is TRBJ1-2, with 9 bases fitting TRBD1. Per germline, CDR1 LNHNV and CDR2 YYDKDF (reference sequence). After removal of 0 bases from V and 3 bases from J, the junction contained 8 bases not matched to a gene. This CDR3 has 17 residues. The CDR3 nucleotides read TGTGCCACCAGCAGAGATGGGACAGGGACAGGAGACTATGGCTACACCTTC. This sequence encodes CATSRDGTGTGDYGYTF.

CDR3 residues: CASSQDPSGRASSYNEQFF. CDR3 coding DNA: TGTGCCAGCAGCCAAGATCCTAGCGGGAGGGCCTCCTCCTACAATGAGCAGTTCTTC. The chain is built from TRBV3-1 (or the pseudogene TRBV3-2) and TRBJ2-1; 12 nucleotides agree with TRBD2. Germline assignment: CDR1 LGHDT and CDR2 YNNKEL (reference sequence). The CDR3 has 19 residues. J gave up 0 bases and V 0 bases, and 6 bases lay outside the gene matches.

The chain employs TRBV28 and TRBJ2-7, with 7 bases fitting TRBD1. V gave up 7 bases and J gave up 0 bases; unmatched junction bases: 6. The germline gives CDR1 MDHEN, CDR2 SYDVKM. The CDR3 length is 14 residues. The CDR3 is CASTRDSPSYEQYF. CDR3 coding DNA: TGTGCCAGCACTCGGGACAGCCCCTCCTACGAGCAGTACTTC.

The CDR3 nucleotides are TGTGCCAGTCGGACAGGGGTGGGGAGTACCTACGAGCAGTACTTC. Translated: CASRTGVGSTYEQYF. This rearrangement joins TRBV19 to TRBJ2-7, with 9 bases fitting TRBD1. Trimming removed 8 bases from V and 2 bases from J; junction bases left unmatched: 10. CDR1 and CDR2 (germline): LNHDA, SQIVND (reference sequence). This CDR3 comprises 15 residues. Complete variable domain (other parts from reference TRBV19 and TRBJ2-7): DGGITQSPKYLFRKEGQNVTLSCEQNLNHDAMYWYRQDPGQGLRLIYYSQIVNDFQKGDIAEGYSVSREKKESFPLTVTSAQKNPTAFYLCASRTGVGSTYEQYFGPGTRLTVT.

Only a few counts were recorded for this clone. The rearrangement joins TRBV5-1 to TRBJ1-1; TRBD1 matches at 7 bases. The ends lost 0 bases at V and 9 bases at J; junction bases unmatched: 8. Germline loops: CDR1 SGHRS, CDR2 YFSETQ. The CDR3 length is 14 residues. CDR3 protein: CASSLVGTETKAFF. Written as DNA, the CDR3 is TGCGCCAGCAGCTTGGTTGGGACAGAAACGAAAGCTTTCTTT.

The chain recombines TRBV6-2 or TRBV6-3 with TRBJ1-2; the D gene is possibly TRBD1 (5 bases). V was clipped by 0 bases and J by 5 bases, with 7 bases between them. CDR3 length: 13 amino acids. CDR1 MNHEY and CDR2 SVGEGT come from the germline V gene. CDR3 protein: CASSYSDRYGYTF. The CDR3 DNA reads TGTGCCAGCAGTTACTCCGACAGATATGGCTACACCTTC.

This chain connects TRBV7-9 to TRBJ2-5; perhaps TRBD2 as D (5 bases). V lost 7 bases and J lost 3, with 15 bases in between. The CDR3 totals 14 residues. In germline, CDR1 is SEHNR, CDR2 FQNEAQ (reference sequence). CDR3 sequence reads: CASTHWGAKETQYF. The CDR3 nucleotides read TGTGCCAGCACCCACTGGGGAGCGAAAGAGACCCAGTACTTC.

The chain has TRBV5-1 and TRBJ2-1; 7 bases fit TRBD1. V lost 4 bases and J lost 1; bases outside the gene matches: 11. CDR1 SGHRS and CDR2 YFSETQ come from the germline V gene. The CDR3 contains 17 residues. In DNA form, the CDR3 reads TGCGCCAGCAGCCGATCGGGGACAGCCTCATCCTACAATGAGCAGTTCTTC. Translating gives CASSRSGTASSYNEQFF.

To note about this clone: The junction departs from the called germline gene at one end, perhaps through a read error. This chain connects TRBV19 to TRBJ2-7, with TRBD1 matching 7 bases. The germline V gene encodes CDR1 LNHDA and CDR2 SQIVND (reference sequence). This CDR3 has 14 residues. The CDR3 DNA reads as TGTGCTAGTAAATTTACAGGGGATTCCTACGAGCAGTACTTC. It codes for CASKFTGDSYEQYF.

The chain employs TRBV19 and TRBJ1-2, with no clear D. Trimming removed 3 bases from V and 2 bases from J, with 10 bases in between. This CDR3 is built from 14 residues. Germline values: CDR1 LNHDA, CDR2 SQIVND (reference sequence). The CDR3, as DNA: TGTGCCAGTAGTATGGTCTACGGGAACTATGGCTACACCTTC. Amino acid sequence: CASSMVYGNYGYTF. The full variable domain, rest sourced from reference TRBV19 and TRBJ1-2, is DGGITQSPKYLFRKEGQNVTLSCEQNLNHDAMYWYRQDPGQGLRLIYYSQIVNDFQKGDIAEGYSVSREKKESFPLTVTSAQKNPTAFYLCASSMVYGNYGYTFGSGTRLTVV.

The V and J genes are TRBV27 and TRBJ2-1; D gene ambiguous. The CDR3 length is 11 residues. In germline, CDR1 is MNHEY, CDR2 SMNVEV (reference sequence). The V and J ends lost 6 bases and 3 bases respectively, with 3 bases between them. The CDR3 DNA reads TGTGCCAGCAGACTCTACAATGAGCAGTTCTTC. Translation: CASRLYNEQFF.

The table lists this clone with a count of one. The CDR3 spells CASSRQPVLNQPQHF. The CDR3 nucleotides read TGTGCCAGCAGCCGACAGCCGGTTCTGAATCAGCCCCAGCATTTT. This chain uses TRBV5-5 with TRBJ1-5, with D possibly being TRBD1 (5 bases). The CDR3 is made up of 15 amino acids. Trimming shortened V by 4 bases and J by 4 bases, and 15 bases separated the two germline ends. Germline CDR1 SGHKS, CDR2 YYEKEE (reference sequence).

The rearrangement joins TRBV5-1 to TRBJ2-1; 11 bases are a match to TRBD2. V trimming: 2 bases; J trimming: 2 bases; junction bases outside the gene matches: 9. Germline CDR1 is SGHRS and CDR2 is YFSETQ. This CDR3 comprises 18 residues. The CDR3: CASSFTPGLAAAYNEQFF. DNA of the CDR3: TGCGCCAGCAGCTTTACTCCGGGACTAGCGGCAGCCTACAATGAGCAGTTCTTC.

On this clone: Other DNA variants within this sample encode the same CDR3. The chain recombines TRBV20-1 with TRBJ2-1; D remains ambiguous. CDR3 length: 11 residues. Germline CDR1 is DFQATT and CDR2 is SNEGSKA (reference sequence). With 6 bases removed from V and 5 bases from J, the gap between germline ends came to 8 bases. CDR3 DNA: TGCAGTGCCCGACGGGACAATGAGCAGTTCTTC. Translation gives CSARRDNEQFF.

V usage is TRBV11-1 and J usage is TRBJ2-7, with 7 bases fitting TRBD1. CDR1 is SGHAT and CDR2 is FQDESV in the germline V gene (reference sequence). The length of the CDR3 is 13 residues. J lost 2 bases, V lost 5 bases, and 3 bases had no gene match. CDR3 region: CASSRGQTYEQYF. The CDR3 coding sequence is TGTGCCAGCAGCCGGGGACAGACCTACGAGCAGTACTTC.